This is a list of T cell receptor beta chains from one sample in a study of Ad26.COV2.S vaccination and SARS-CoV-2 variants. TCRdb keeps only in-frame clones here, not all; method: immunoSEQ multiplex PCR. Seen here are around 86,000 clones, approximately 77% observed once, and the top ten hold around a sixth. The sample was peripheral blood, taken after recovery from COVID-19. Receptors were obtained from a human donor who had recovered from COVID-19. Both conserved end residues are trimmed from each CDR3. A D gene is named only where the DNA matches it firmly. A clone size is listed for some rows: how often the clone was seen (once, few, many), or a class if it is expanded.

CDR3,size,V,D
AISGEDRAYEQY,-,TRBV10-3,TRBD1
ASSIGTGNTEAF,-,TRBV19,TRBD1
ASSLPVTSGSDDEQF,few,TRBV7-9,TRBD2
ASSQFRTVEAF,-,TRBV4-3,-
ASSPRTTGTSSRGTEAF,-,TRBV9,-
ASSESLAVTDTQY,-,TRBV6-1,-
ASNKAGGLAEQF,once,TRBV11-3,TRBD2
ASSLGFLGTSYEQY,-,TRBV11-3,TRBD2
ASSWGTGGTEAF,-,TRBV19,TRBD1
ASSRLAGGPQF,-,TRBV6-2/TRBV6-3,TRBD2
ASSLEVGTGQYEQY,-,TRBV11-3,TRBD1
ASSQPGLAQYSYEQY,-,TRBV5-1,TRBD2
ASREQGAGTEAF,-,TRBV28,TRBD1
ASRTGNHLIGSTEAF,-,TRBV19,TRBD1
ASSLSFGQTNGYT,-,TRBV27,-
ASSMVGSSYNEQF,-,TRBV19,-
ASSKRGQGKETQY,-,TRBV6-6,TRBD1
ASSHSTSGRYTGELF,-,TRBV23-1,TRBD2
ASSPSGTEAF,-,TRBV12-3/TRBV12-4,-
ASSQDSGPSYEQY,-,TRBV4-1,-
ASSQEGLYNEQF,-,TRBV4-2,-